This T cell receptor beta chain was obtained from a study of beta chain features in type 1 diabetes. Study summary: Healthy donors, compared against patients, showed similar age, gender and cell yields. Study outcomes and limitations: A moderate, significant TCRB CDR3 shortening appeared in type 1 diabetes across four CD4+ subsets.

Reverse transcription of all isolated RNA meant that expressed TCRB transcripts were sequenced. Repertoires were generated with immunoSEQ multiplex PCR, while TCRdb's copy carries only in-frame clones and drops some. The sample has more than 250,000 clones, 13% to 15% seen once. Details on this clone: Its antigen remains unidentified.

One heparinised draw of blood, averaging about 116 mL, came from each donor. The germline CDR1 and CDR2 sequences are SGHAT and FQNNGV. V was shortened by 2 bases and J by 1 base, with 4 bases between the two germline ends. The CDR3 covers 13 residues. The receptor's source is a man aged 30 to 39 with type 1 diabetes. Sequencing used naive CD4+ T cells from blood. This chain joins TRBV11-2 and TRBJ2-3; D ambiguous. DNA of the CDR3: TGTGCCAGCAGCTTACGAGGCACAGATACGCAGTATTTT. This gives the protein CASSLRGTDTQYF.